The text below deals with one T cell receptor beta chain. Its specificity is not known. Trimming cost V 4 bases and J 6 bases, with 23 bases left between them. The germline V gene has CDR1 LNHDA and CDR2 SQIVND (reference sequence). CDR3 length: 17 residues. The data were taken from a study of graft-versus-host responses after intestinal transplantation. Study at large: Every recipient had anti-thymocyte globulin induction and roughly three years of tacrolimus plus steroids.

Sequencing used immunoSEQ multiplex PCR; TCRdb keeps in-frame clones, though not all of them. There are some 90,000 clones in the sample; under 95% occur only once, and under 6.5% lies in the top ten. The study, taken as a whole, reports: Maximum circulating GvH clone levels tracked with early post-transplant HvG decreases.

The sample consisted of unstimulated CD8+ T cells sorted from spleen or lymph node cells, taken before intestinal transplant. The chain couples TRBV19 to TRBJ2-3; D is possibly TRBD1 or TRBD2 (5 bases each). This receptor was identified in a human donor who received an intestinal transplant. The CDR3 is CASSTPPLEGPGDTQYF. CDR3 coding DNA: TGTGCCAGTAGTACACCACCCTTAGAGGGGCCGGGGGATACGCAGTATTTT.